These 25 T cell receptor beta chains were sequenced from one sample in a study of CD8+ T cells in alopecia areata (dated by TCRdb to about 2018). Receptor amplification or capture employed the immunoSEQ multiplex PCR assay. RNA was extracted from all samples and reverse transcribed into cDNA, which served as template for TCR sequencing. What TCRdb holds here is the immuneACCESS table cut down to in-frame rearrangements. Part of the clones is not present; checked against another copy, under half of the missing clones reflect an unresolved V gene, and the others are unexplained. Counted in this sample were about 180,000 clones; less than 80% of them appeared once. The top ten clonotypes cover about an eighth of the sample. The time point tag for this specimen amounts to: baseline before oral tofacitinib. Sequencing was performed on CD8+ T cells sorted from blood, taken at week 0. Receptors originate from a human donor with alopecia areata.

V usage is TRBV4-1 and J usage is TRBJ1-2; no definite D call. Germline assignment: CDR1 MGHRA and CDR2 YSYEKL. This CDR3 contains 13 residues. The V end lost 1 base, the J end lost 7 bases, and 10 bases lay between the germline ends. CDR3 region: CASSQGFSRGYTF. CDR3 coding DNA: TGCGCCAGCAGCCAAGGATTTTCTCGTGGCTACACCTTC.

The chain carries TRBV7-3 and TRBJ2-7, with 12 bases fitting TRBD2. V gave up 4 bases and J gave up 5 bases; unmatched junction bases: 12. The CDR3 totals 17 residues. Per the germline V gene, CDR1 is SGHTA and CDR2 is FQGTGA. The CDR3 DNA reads TGTGCCAGCAGCTCAACCCCGACTAGCGGGGGTGTAGACGAGCAGTACTTC. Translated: CASSSTPTSGGVDEQYF.

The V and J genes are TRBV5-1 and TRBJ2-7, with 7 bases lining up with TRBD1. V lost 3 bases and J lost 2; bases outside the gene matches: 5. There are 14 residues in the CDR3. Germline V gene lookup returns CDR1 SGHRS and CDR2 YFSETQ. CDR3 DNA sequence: TGCGCCAGCAGCTGGTCGACAGGGACCTACGAGCAGTACTTC. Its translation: CASSWSTGTYEQYF.

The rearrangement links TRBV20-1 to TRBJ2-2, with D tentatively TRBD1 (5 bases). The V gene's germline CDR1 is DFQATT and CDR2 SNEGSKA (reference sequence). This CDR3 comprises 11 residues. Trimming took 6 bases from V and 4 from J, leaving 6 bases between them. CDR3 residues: CSAQGTGELFF. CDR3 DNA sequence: TGCAGTGCCCAGGGCACCGGGGAGCTGTTTTTT.

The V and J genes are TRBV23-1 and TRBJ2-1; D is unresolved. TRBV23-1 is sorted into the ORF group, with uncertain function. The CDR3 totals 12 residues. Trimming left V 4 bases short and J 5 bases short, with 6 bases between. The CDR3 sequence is CASSRQDNEQFF. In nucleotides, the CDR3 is TGCGCCAGCAGTCGGCAGGACAATGAGCAGTTCTTC.

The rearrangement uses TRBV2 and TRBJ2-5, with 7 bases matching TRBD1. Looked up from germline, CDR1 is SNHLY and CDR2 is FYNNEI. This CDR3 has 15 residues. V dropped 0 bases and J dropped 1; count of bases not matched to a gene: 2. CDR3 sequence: CASSEAWDSQETQYF. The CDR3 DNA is TGTGCCAGCAGTGAAGCCTGGGACAGCCAAGAGACCCAGTACTTC.

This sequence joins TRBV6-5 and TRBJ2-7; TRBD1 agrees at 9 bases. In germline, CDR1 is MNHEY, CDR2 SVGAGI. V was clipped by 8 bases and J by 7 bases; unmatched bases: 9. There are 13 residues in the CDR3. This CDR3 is CASSWTGVREQYF. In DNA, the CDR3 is TGTGCCAGCTCCTGGACAGGGGTTCGGGAGCAGTACTTC.

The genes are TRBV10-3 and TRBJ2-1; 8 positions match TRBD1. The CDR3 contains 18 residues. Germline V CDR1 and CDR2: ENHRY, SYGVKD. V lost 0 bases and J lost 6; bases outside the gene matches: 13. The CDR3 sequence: CAISESSSGTGLRNEQFF. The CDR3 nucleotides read TGTGCCATCAGTGAGTCGTCCTCCGGGACAGGACTCCGCAATGAGCAGTTCTTC.

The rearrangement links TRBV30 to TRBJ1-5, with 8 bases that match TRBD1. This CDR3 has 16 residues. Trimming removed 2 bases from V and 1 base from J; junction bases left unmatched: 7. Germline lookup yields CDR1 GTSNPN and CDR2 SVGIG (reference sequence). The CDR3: CAWSLLTGGSNQPQHF. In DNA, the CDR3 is TGTGCCTGGAGTCTGCTTACAGGGGGAAGCAATCAGCCCCAGCATTTT.

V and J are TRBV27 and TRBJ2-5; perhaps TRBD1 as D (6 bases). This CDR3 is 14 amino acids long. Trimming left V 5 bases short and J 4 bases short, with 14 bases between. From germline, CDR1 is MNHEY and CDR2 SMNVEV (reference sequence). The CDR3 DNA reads TGTGCCAGCAGTCACCTGGACAGTTCAGAGACCCAGTACTTC. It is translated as CASSHLDSSETQYF.

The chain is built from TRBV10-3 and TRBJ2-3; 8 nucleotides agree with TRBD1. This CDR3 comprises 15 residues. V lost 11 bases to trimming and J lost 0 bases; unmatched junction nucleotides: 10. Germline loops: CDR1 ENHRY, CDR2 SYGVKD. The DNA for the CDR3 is TGTGCCGTCTCTCCGACAGGGGATAGCACAGATACGCAGTATTTT. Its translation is CAVSPTGDSTDTQYF.

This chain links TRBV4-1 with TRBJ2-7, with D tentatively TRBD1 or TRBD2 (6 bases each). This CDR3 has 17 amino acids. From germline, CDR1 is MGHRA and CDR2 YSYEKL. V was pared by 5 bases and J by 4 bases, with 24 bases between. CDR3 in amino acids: CASSSPTSGTGAYEQYF. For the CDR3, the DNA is TGCGCCAGCAGCTCCCCGACCTCCGGGACGGGGGCTTACGAGCAGTACTTC.

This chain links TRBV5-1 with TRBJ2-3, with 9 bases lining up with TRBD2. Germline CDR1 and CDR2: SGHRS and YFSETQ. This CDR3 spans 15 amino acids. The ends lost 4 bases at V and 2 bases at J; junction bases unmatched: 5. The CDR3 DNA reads TGCGCCAGCAGCCAGGTAGCGGGAGCCACAGATACGCAGTATTTT. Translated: CASSQVAGATDTQYF.

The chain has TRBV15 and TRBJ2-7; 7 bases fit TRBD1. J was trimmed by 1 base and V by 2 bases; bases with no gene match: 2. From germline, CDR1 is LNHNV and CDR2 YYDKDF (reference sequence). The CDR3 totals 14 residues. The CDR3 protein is CATSRTGQSYEQYF. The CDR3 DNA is TGTGCCACCAGCAGAACGGGACAGTCCTACGAGCAGTACTTC.

The CDR3 bases are TGTGCCAGCAGCTCCGGTGATTCGCATGGCTACACCTTC. It yields the protein CASSSGDSHGYTF. This chain uses TRBV5-6 with TRBJ1-2; D uncertain. V dropped 3 bases and J dropped 6 bases, with 12 bases sitting between them. CDR1 is SGHDT, CDR2 YYEEEE, per germline. The CDR3 totals 13 residues.

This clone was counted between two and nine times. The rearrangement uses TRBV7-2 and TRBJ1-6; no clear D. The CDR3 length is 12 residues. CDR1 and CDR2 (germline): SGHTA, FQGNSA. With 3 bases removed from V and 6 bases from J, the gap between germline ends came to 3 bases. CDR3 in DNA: TGTGCCAGCAGCTTCGGTAATTCACCCCTCCACTTT. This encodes CASSFGNSPLHF.

In nucleotides, the CDR3 is TGTGCCTGGAGTCTCTACACAGATACGCAGTATTTT. As protein: CAWSLYTDTQYF. J is TRBJ2-3 and V is TRBV30; no clear D gene. Trimming removed 2 bases at V and 2 bases at J, with 5 bases between. Per germline, CDR1 GTSNPN and CDR2 SVGIG (reference sequence). This CDR3 comprises 12 residues.

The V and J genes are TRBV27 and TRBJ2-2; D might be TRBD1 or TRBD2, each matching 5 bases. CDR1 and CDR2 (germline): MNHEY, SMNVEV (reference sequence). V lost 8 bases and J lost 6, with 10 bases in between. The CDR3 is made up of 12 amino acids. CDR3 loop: CASSGAPGELFF. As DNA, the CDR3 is TGTGCCAGCTCCGGGGCCCCCGGGGAGCTGTTTTTT.

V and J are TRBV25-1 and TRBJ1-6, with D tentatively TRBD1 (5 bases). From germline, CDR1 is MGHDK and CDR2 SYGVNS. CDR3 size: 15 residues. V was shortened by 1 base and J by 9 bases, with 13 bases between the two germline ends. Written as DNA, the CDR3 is TGTGCCAGCAGTGAATTCCAGGGCTACAGTTCACCCCTCCACTTT. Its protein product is CASSEFQGYSSPLHF.

The CDR3 protein is CASGLVPTTNYGYTF. CDR3 coding DNA: TGTGCTAGTGGTTTGGTACCCACAACTAACTATGGCTACACCTTC. V and J are TRBV12-5 and TRBJ1-2; D is unresolved. V lost 0 bases to trimming and J lost 0 bases, with 8 bases between them. The CDR3 length is 15 residues. The germline V gene has CDR1 LGHNT and CDR2 FRNRAP.

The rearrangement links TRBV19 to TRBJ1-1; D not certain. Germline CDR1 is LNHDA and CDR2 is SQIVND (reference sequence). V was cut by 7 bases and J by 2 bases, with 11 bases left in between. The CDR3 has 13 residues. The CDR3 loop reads CASTLSVNTEAFF. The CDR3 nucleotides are TGTGCCAGTACCTTAAGTGTTAACACTGAAGCTTTCTTT.

DNA of the CDR3: TGCGCCAGCAGTGAGAGGCAGCTTAGCAATCAGCCCCAGCATTTT. It is translated as CASSERQLSNQPQHF. V and J are TRBV10-2 and TRBJ1-5; D remains unclear. The germline CDR1 and CDR2 sequences are WSHSY and SAAADI. This CDR3 is 15 amino acids long. Trimming took 2 bases from V and 0 from J, leaving 8 bases between them.

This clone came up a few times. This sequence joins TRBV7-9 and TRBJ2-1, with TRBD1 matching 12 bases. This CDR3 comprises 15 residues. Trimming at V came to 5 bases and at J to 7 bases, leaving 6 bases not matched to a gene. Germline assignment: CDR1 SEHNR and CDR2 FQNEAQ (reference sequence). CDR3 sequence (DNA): TGTGCCAGCAGCCCGGGACAGGGGGCACAGAATGAGCAGTTCTTC. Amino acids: CASSPGQGAQNEQFF.

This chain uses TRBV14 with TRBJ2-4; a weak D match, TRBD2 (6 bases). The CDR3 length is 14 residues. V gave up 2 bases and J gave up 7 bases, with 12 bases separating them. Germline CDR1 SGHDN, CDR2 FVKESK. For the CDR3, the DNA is TGTGCCAGCAGCCAAACGGGGGATCGGAACATTCAGTACTTC. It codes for CASSQTGDRNIQYF. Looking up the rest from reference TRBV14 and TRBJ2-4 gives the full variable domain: EAGVTQFPSHSVIEKGQTVTLRCDPISGHDNLYWYRRVMGKEIKFLLHFVKESKQDESGMPNNRFLAERTGGTYSTLKVQPAELEDSGVYFCASSQTGDRNIQYFGAGTRLSVL.

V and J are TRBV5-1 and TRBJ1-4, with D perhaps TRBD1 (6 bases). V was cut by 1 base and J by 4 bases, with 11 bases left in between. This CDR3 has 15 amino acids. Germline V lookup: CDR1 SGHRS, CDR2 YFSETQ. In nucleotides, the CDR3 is TGCGCCAGCAGCTTGAGTGGGGGCGATAATGAAAAACTGTTTTTT. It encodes CASSLSGGDNEKLFF.